These 15 T cell receptor beta chains were all obtained from the same sample, sequenced in a study of cytomegalovirus exposure and HLA in healthy donors. The PCR employed 60 Vbeta primers together with 13 Jbeta primers. Some clones are missing from TCRdb's copy, which holds only in-frame ones; the method was immunoSEQ multiplex PCR. This sample has about 110,000 clones, with under 70% found just once. The specimen sequenced was PBMCs. These receptors came from a man younger than 30 in good health and CMV-seropositive.

V gene TRBV19 combines with J gene TRBJ2-5, with a weak D call TRBD1 (5 bases). CDR3 length: 14 amino acids. Germline CDR1 and CDR2: LNHDA and SQIVND (reference sequence). V was cut by 2 bases and J by 5 bases, with 12 bases left in between. The CDR3 is CASSIRGRGETQYF. The CDR3 DNA sequence: TGTGCCAGTAGTATAAGGGGCCGTGGGGAGACCCAGTACTTC.

This chain uses TRBV20-1 with TRBJ1-4; no definite D call. The CDR3 extends over 11 amino acids. CDR1 and CDR2 (germline): DFQATT, SNEGSKA (reference sequence). Trimming stripped 5 bases from V and 16 bases from J, with 17 bases between. The CDR3 DNA sequence: TGCAGTGCTGGTATCCAAAGGAGAAGGTTTTTT. Its protein is CSAGIQRRRFF.

The chain employs TRBV7-2 and TRBJ1-5; 7 bases match TRBD1. V was pared by 5 bases and J by 6 bases, with 7 bases of the junction left unmatched. This CDR3 spans 14 amino acids. Germline-derived CDR1 and CDR2 are SGHTA and FQGNSA. The CDR3 DNA sequence: TGTGCCAGCAGCCAAAGACAGGGCGGTCAGCCCCAGCATTTT. Its protein product is CASSQRQGGQPQHF.

This clone was counted only a few times. The chain uses TRBV6-5 and TRBJ2-5, with D possibly matching TRBD2 (5 bases). Germline loops: CDR1 MNHEY, CDR2 SVGAGI. The CDR3 covers 14 residues. The V gene lost 6 bases and the J gene lost 2 bases, with 13 bases spanning the gap. This CDR3 is CASSPYGVQETQYF. Here the CDR3 DNA reads TGTGCCAGCAGCCCCTACGGGGTACAAGAGACCCAGTACTTC.

This CDR3 is CASSTGTGAQGYTF. In DNA form, the CDR3 reads TGTGCCAGCAGTACAGGGACAGGGGCTCAGGGCTACACCTTC. This chain joins TRBV6-5 and TRBJ1-2; 10 nucleotides align to TRBD1. CDR1 and CDR2 from the germline V gene are MNHEY and SVGAGI. This CDR3 contains 14 residues. Trimming cost V 5 bases and J 8 bases; bases outside gene matches: 8.

V gene TRBV6-5 combines with J gene TRBJ1-1; no clear D gene. V was clipped by 6 bases and J by 0 bases, with 8 bases between them. Germline CDR1 and CDR2: MNHEY and SVGAGI. The CDR3 has 13 residues. CDR3 DNA sequence: TGTGCCAGCAGAAGGCAGGTGAACACTGAAGCTTTCTTT. Protein sequence: CASRRQVNTEAFF.

The rearrangement joins TRBV11-2 to TRBJ1-5; a possible D gene is TRBD1 (5 bases). In germline, CDR1 is SGHAT, CDR2 FQNNGV. V lost 6 bases and J lost 7, with 13 bases in between. The CDR3 runs 13 residues. CDR3 region: CASSSLGGQPQHF. The CDR3 DNA follows: TGTGCCAGCAGTAGCCTCGGGGGACAGCCCCAGCATTTT.

CDR3 nucleotides: TGTGCCAGCAGTTGGACAGTCTCCTACGAGCAGTACTTC. Translation gives CASSWTVSYEQYF. This rearrangement joins TRBV6-1 to TRBJ2-7; D perhaps matches TRBD1 (6 bases). The CDR3 has 13 amino acids. CDR1 and CDR2 (germline): MNHNS, SASEGT. The V gene lost 5 bases and the J gene lost 0 bases, with 8 bases spanning the gap.

This clone was counted between two and nine times. V is TRBV4-1 and J is TRBJ2-7; 7 nucleotides align to TRBD1. The trim removed 4 bases at V and 2 bases at J, leaving 5 bases unmatched. The germline V gene has CDR1 MGHRA and CDR2 YSYEKL. The CDR3 runs 14 residues. The CDR3 DNA reads TGCGCCAGCAGCCGTGTGGGACAGCCCTACGAGCAGTACTTC. Amino acid sequence: CASSRVGQPYEQYF.

The V gene is TRBV28, the J gene TRBJ2-1; D gene uncertain. CDR3 length: 13 amino acids. V lost 3 bases to trimming and J lost 7 bases, with 10 bases between them. From germline, CDR1 is MDHEN and CDR2 SYDVKM. The CDR3 loop reads CASSFLSRNEQFF. The DNA for the CDR3 is TGTGCCAGCAGTTTTTTGAGTCGAAATGAGCAGTTCTTC.

V is TRBV7-7 and J is TRBJ2-2, with D possibly being TRBD2 (5 bases). V lost 2 bases, J lost 3 bases, and 10 bases lay in between. Germline V CDR1 and CDR2: SSHAT, FNYEAQ (reference sequence). The CDR3 is 15 residues long. The CDR3 here is CASSLSGSDTGELFF. The CDR3 DNA sequence: TGTGCCAGCAGCTTAAGCGGATCGGACACCGGGGAGCTGTTTTTT. Looking up the rest from reference TRBV7-7 and TRBJ2-2 gives the full variable domain: GAGVSQSPRYKVTKRGQDVTLRCDPISSHATLYWYQQALGQGPEFLTYFNYEAQPDKSGLPSDRFSAERPEGSISTLTIQRTEQRDSAMYRCASSLSGSDTGELFFGEGSRLTVL.

The CDR3 DNA is TGTGCCAGCAGCCACCCACCCCCACTGACAGCGACTAGGGGCTACACCTTC. Residues: CASSHPPPLTATRGYTF. The J gene is TRBJ1-2, the V gene TRBV5-8; possibly TRBD1 for D (5 bases). V lost 4 bases to trimming and J lost 8 bases, with 27 bases between them. The CDR3 covers 17 residues. CDR1 and CDR2 from the germline V gene are SGHTS and YDEGEE.

This rearrangement joins TRBV21-1 to TRBJ1-2. TRBV21-1 is a pseudogene locus. This CDR3 is 10 amino acids long. CDR3 bases: TGTGCCACCTCGGGTTATGGCTACACCTTC. This sequence encodes CATSGYGYTF.

The CDR3 spells CASFIPGQGSNTGELFF. The CDR3, as DNA: TGCGCCAGCTTCATCCCGGGACAGGGCTCGAACACCGGGGAGCTGTTTTTT. V and J are TRBV10-1 and TRBJ2-2, with 9 bases that match TRBD1. The CDR3 runs to 17 residues. Germline CDR1 WNHNN, CDR2 SYGVQD (reference sequence). V lost 8 bases to trimming and J lost 0 bases; unmatched junction nucleotides: 10.

The V gene is TRBV10-3, the J gene TRBJ1-2, with a weak D call TRBD1 (5 bases). The ends were cut back, 5 bases at V and 8 bases at J, with 12 bases in the middle. The CDR3 contains 12 residues. The germline CDR1 and CDR2 sequences are ENHRY and SYGVKD. The CDR3 nucleotides read TGTGCCATCAGTTTGGACATGCGGGGCTACACCTTC. It specifies CAISLDMRGYTF.